Judged by abundance, the clone carrying this TCR beta chain is medium-sized. Its antigen is not known. V gave up 7 bases and J gave up 2 bases; unmatched junction bases: 8. The CDR3 consists of 15 residues. Adaptor-ligated barcode primers were used to amplify TRBV12-4/TRBJ1-2 clonotypes. TCRdb itself ran the multiplex PCR reads through MiXCR, one entry per CDR3 protein. The table has 1,000 or so distinct CDR3 sequences, about 2.5% seen once. Study outcomes and limitations: Tumor memory CD4+ T cell TCR gene usage clustered with blood and lymph node memory CD4+ cells and lymph node naive CD4+ cells. Tumor Treg TCRs overlapped most with tumor naive CD4+ cells. Under 2% of tumor Treg sequences matched blood Tregs or memory cells.

The sorted Tregs were CD4+CD25+CD127-/low cells. The origin of this receptor is a female donor with breast cancer. The sample taken for sequencing was Tregs sorted from blood. The chain has TRBV12-3 or TRBV12-4 and TRBJ1-2, with 9 positions matching TRBD1. The CDR3 loop is CASILGQGLNYGYTF. CDR3 nucleotide sequence: TGTGCCAGCATTCTGGGACAGGGCCTGAACTATGGCTACACCTTC.